This T cell receptor (beta chain) is drawn from a study of regulatory and conventional T cells in RAG deficiency. TCRdb's table, derived via immunoSEQ multiplex PCR, lists solely in-frame clones and lacks some. The sample shows 21,000 or so clones, approximately 93% of them seen only once. The sorted conventional CD4+ T cells were CD25-low and CD127-high, with genomic DNA sequenced. In germline, CDR1 is WSHSY, CDR2 SAAADI. The V and J ends lost 6 bases and 7 bases respectively, with 15 bases between them. This CDR3 spans 13 amino acids. The same specimen was also included in a second study, on regulatory T cells. As reported in that work: The PCR used 52 TRBV and 13 TRBJ primers.

V and J are TRBV10-2 and TRBJ1-2; maybe TRBD1 (6 bases). The receptor was isolated from a human donor in good health. Sequenced material: CD4+ T cells sorted from blood. In DNA form, the CDR3 reads TGCGCCAGCAGCCTGACAGGCGAGGGTGGCTACACCTTC. As protein: CASSLTGEGGYTF.